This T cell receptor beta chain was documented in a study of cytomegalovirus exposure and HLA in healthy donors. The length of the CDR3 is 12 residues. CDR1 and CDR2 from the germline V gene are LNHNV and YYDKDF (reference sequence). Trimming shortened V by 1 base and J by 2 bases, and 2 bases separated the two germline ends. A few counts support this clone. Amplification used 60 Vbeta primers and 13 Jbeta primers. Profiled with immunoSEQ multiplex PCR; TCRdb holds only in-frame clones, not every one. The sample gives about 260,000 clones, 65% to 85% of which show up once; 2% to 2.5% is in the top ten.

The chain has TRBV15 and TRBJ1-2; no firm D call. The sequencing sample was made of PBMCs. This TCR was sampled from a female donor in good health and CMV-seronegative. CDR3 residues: CATSRANYGYTF. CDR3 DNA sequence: TGTGCCACCAGCAGAGCAAACTATGGCTACACCTTC.